These 2 T cell receptor beta chains share one sample of origin, sequenced in a study of spatial heterogeneity in lung cancer. TCRdb reanalysed the 5' RACE reads using MiXCR and keeps one entry per CDR3 protein. The table includes about 120,000 distinct CDR3 sequences, over 9% detected once. The time point is: blood at routine non-recurrence follow-up after resection. Whole RNA, which was extracted from tumor, nontumor lung tissue or frozen PBMC, was sequenced without any cell sorting. Sequencing used PBMCs, obtained at follow-up. These receptors came from a male donor with early-stage non-small cell lung cancer.

This clonotype was detected a few times. This chain uses TRBV3-1 with TRBJ2-2; 12 positions match TRBD2. V shed 3 bases and J 7 bases; nucleotides not matched to a gene: 9. Germline assignment: CDR1 LGHDT and CDR2 YNNKEL (reference sequence). The CDR3 sequence is 17 residues long. CDR3 in amino acids: CASSHPSSGGVSGELFF. CDR3 coding DNA: TGTGCCAGCAGCCACCCTTCTAGCGGGGGGGTTAGCGGGGAGCTGTTTTTT. Filled out from reference TRBV3-1 and TRBJ2-2, the complete variable domain reads DTAVSQTPKYLVTQMGNDKSIKCEQNLGHDTMYWYKQDSKKFLKIMFSYNNKELIINETVPNRFSPKSPDKAHLNLHINSLELGDSAVYFCASSHPSSGGVSGELFFGEGSRLTVL.

This clonotype was counted a few times. V usage is TRBV5-1 and J usage is TRBJ2-2; the D gene is possibly TRBD1 (6 bases). The CDR3 consists of 15 residues. Germline V gene sequence: CDR1 SGHRS, CDR2 YFSETQ. V shed 2 bases and J shed 7 bases, with 15 bases lying between them. In nucleotides, the CDR3 is TGCGCCAGCAGCTTCGGGACATCGGTAGGCGGGGAGCTGTTTTTT. Its translation is CASSFGTSVGGELFF.